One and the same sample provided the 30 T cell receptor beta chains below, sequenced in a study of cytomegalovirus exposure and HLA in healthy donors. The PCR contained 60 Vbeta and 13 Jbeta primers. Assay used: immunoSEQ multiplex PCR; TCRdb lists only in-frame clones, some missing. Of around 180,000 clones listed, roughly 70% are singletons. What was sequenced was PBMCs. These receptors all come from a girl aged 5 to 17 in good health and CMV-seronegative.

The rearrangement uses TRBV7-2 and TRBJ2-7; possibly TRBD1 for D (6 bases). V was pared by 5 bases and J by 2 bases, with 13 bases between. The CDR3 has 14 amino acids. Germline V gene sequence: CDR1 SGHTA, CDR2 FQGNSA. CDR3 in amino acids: CASSPRDIPYEQYF. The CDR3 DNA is TGTGCCAGCAGCCCCCGGGACATACCCTACGAGCAGTACTTC. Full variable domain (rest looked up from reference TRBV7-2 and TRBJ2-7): GAGVSQSPSNKVTEKGKDVELRCDPISGHTALYWYRQSLGQGLEFLIYFQGNSAPDKSGLPSDRFSAERTGGSVSTLTIQRTQQEDSAVYLCASSPRDIPYEQYFGPGTRLTVT.

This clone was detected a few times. The CDR3 nucleotides read TGTGCCAGCAATGCCGGGACAGGGGATGGCTACACCTTC. Its translation is CASNAGTGDGYTF. This chain uses TRBV6-1 with TRBJ1-2; TRBD1 matches 10 bases. Per the germline V gene, CDR1 is MNHNS and CDR2 is SASEGT. V was pared by 7 bases and J by 6 bases, with 5 bases of the junction left unmatched. This CDR3 contains 13 residues.

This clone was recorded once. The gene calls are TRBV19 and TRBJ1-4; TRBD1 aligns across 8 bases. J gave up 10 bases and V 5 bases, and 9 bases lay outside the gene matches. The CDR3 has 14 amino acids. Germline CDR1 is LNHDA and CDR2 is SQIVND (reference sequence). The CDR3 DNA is TGTGCCAGTAGTCTACAGGGGGGACCAATAAAACTGTTTTTT. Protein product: CASSLQGGPIKLFF.

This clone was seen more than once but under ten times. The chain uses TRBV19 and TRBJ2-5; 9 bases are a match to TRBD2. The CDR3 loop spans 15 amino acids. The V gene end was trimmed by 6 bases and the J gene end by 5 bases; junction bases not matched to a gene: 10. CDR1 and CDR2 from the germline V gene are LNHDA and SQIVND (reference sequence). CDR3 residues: CASRHRTSAWETQYF. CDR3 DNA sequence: TGTGCCAGTAGACATCGGACTAGCGCTTGGGAGACCCAGTACTTC.

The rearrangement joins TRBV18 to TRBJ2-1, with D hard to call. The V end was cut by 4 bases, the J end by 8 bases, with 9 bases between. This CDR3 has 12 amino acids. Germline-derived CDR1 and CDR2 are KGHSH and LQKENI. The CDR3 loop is CASSLSGHEQFF. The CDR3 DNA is TGTGCCAGCTCACTCAGTGGGCATGAGCAGTTCTTC.

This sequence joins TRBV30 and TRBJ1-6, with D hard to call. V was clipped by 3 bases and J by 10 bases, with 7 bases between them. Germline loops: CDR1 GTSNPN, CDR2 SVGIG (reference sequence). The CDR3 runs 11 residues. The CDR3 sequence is CAWREGSPLHF. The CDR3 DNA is TGTGCCTGGAGGGAGGGCTCACCCCTCCACTTT.

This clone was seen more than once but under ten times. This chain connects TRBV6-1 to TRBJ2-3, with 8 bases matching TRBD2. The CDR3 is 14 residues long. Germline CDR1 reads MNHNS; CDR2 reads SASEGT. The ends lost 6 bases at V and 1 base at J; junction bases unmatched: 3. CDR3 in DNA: TGTGCCAGCAGATCAGCGGGGGGCACAGATACGCAGTATTTT. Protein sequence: CASRSAGGTDTQYF.

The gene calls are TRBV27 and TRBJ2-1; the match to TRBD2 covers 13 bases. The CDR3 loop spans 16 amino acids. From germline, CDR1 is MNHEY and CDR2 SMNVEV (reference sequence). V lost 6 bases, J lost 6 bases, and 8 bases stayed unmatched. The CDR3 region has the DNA TGTGCCAGCAGCACCGGGACTAGCGGGGCCCTCAATGAGCAGTTCTTC. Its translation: CASSTGTSGALNEQFF.

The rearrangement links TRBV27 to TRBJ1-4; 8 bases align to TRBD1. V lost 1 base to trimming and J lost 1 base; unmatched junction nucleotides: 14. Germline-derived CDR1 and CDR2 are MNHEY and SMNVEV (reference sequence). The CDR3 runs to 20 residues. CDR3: CASSLYPGGELVGTNEKLFF. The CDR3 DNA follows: TGTGCCAGCAGTTTATATCCAGGGGGCGAATTGGTAGGAACTAATGAAAAACTGTTTTTT.

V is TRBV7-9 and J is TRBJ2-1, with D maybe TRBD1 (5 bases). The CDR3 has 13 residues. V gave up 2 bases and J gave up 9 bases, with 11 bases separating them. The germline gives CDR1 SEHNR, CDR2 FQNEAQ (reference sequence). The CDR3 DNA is TGTGCCAGCAGCTTATCACAGGAAGGTGAGCAGTTCTTC. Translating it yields CASSLSQEGEQFF. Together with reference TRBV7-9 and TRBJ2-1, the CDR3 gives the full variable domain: DTGVSQNPRHKITKRGQNVTFRCDPISEHNRLYWYRQTLGQGPEFLTYFQNEAQLEKSRLLSDRFSAERPKGSFSTLEIQRTEQGDSAMYLCASSLSQEGEQFFGPGTRLTVL.

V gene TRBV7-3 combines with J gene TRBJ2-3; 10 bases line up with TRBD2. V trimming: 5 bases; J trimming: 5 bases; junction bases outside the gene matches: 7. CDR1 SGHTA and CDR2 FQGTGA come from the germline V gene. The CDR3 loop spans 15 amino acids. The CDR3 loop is CASSLGTSVGDTQYF. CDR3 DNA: TGTGCCAGCAGCCTAGGGACTAGCGTGGGAGATACGCAGTATTTT.

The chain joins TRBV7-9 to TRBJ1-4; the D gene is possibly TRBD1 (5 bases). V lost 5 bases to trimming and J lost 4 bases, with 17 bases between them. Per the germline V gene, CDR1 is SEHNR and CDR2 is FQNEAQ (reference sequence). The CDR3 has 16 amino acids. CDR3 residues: CASSPPETVRNEKLFF. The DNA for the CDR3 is TGTGCCAGCAGCCCCCCCGAGACAGTGCGTAATGAAAAACTGTTTTTT.

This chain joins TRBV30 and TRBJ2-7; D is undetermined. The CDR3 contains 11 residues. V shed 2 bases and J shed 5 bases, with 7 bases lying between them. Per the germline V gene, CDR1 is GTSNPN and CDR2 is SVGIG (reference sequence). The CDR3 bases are TGTGCCTGGAGTATAGAACACGAGCAGTACTTC. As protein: CAWSIEHEQYF.

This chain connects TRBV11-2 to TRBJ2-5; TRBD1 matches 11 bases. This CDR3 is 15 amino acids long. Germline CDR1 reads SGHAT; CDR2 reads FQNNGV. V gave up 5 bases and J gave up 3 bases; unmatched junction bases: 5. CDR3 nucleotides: TGTGCCAGCAGCCGGGGGGACAGGGGGGAAGAGACCCAGTACTTC. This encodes CASSRGDRGEETQYF.

The CDR3, as DNA: TGTGCCAGCAGTGAATATGGGGAGTTAAATTCACCCCTCCACTTT. Amino acids: CASSEYGELNSPLHF. The rearrangement joins TRBV6-1 to TRBJ1-6, with D hard to call. Trimming stripped 2 bases from V and 7 bases from J, with 12 bases between. This CDR3 contains 15 residues. CDR1 MNHNS and CDR2 SASEGT come from the germline V gene.

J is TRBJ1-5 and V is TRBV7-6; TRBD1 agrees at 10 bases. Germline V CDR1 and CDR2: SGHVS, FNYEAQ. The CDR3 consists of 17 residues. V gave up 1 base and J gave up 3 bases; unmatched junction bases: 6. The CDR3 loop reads CASSLGRDRGFNQPQHF. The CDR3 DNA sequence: TGTGCCAGCAGCTTAGGTAGGGACAGGGGTTTCAATCAGCCCCAGCATTTT.

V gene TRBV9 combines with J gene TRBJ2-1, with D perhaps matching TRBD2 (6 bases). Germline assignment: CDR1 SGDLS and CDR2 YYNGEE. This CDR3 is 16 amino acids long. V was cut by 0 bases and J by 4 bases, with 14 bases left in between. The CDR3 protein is CASSVGGEVEYNEQFF. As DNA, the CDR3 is TGTGCCAGCAGCGTAGGCGGGGAAGTGGAATACAATGAGCAGTTCTTC.

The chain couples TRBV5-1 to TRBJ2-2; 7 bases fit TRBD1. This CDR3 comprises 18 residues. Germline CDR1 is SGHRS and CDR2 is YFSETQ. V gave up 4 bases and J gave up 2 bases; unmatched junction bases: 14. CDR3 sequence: CASSRGQPATQNTGELFF. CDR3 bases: TGCGCCAGCAGCAGGGGACAGCCGGCCACCCAAAACACCGGGGAGCTGTTTTTT. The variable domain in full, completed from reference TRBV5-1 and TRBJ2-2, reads KAGVTQTPRYLIKTRGQQVTLSCSPISGHRSVSWYQQTPGQGLQFLFEYFSETQRNKGNFPGRFSGRQFSNSRSEMNVSTLELGDSALYLCASSRGQPATQNTGELFFGEGSRLTVL.

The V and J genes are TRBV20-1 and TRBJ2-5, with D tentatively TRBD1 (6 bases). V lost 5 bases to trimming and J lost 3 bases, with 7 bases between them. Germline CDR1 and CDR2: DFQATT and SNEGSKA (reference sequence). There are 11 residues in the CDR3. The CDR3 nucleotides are TGCAGTGCTCACAGGGAAGAGACCCAGTACTTC. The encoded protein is CSAHREETQYF.

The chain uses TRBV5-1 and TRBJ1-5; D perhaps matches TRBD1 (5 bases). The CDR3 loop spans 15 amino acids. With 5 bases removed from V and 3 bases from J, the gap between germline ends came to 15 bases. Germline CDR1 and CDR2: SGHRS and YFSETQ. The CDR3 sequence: CASSSGGADNQPQHF. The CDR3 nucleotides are TGCGCCAGCAGTTCCGGCGGGGCGGACAATCAGCCCCAGCATTTT.

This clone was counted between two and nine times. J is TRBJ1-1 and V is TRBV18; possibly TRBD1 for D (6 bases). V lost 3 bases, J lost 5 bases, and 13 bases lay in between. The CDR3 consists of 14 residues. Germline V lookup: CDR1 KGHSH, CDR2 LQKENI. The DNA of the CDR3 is TGTGCCAGCTCACCGAGGTCAGGGGAGACTGAAGCTTTCTTT. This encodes CASSPRSGETEAFF. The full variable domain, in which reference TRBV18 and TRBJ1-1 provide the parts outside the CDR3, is NAGVMQNPRHLVRRRGQEARLRCSPMKGHSHVYWYRQLPEEGLKFMVYLQKENIIDESGMPKERFSAEFPKEGPSILRIQQVVRGDSAAYFCASSPRSGETEAFFGQGTRLTVV.

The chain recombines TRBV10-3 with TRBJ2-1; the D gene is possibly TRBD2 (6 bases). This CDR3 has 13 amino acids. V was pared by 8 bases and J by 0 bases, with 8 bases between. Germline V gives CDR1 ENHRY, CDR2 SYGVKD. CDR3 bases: TGTGCCATCGTTAGCGGCTCCTACAATGAGCAGTTCTTC. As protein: CAIVSGSYNEQFF.

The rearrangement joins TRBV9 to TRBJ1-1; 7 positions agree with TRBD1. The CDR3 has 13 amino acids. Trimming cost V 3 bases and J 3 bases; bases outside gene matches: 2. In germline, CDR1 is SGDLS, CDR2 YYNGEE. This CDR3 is CASSETGHTEAFF. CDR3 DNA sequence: TGTGCCAGCAGCGAGACAGGGCACACTGAAGCTTTCTTT.

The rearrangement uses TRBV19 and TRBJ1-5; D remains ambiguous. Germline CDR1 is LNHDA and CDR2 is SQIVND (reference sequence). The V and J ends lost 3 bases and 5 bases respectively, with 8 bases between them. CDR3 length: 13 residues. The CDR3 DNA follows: TGTGCCAGTAGTATTACGGAGCATCAGCCCCAGCATTTT. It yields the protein CASSITEHQPQHF.

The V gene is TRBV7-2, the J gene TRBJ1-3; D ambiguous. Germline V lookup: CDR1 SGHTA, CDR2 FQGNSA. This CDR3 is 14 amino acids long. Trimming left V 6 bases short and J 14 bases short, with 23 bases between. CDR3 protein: CASRPILPTAALYF. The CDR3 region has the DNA TGTGCCAGCAGACCCATACTGCCGACGGCGGCCCTATATTTT. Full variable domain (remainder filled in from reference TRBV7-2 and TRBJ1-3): GAGVSQSPSNKVTEKGKDVELRCDPISGHTALYWYRQSLGQGLEFLIYFQGNSAPDKSGLPSDRFSAERTGGSVSTLTIQRTQQEDSAVYLCASRPILPTAALYFGEGSWLTVV.

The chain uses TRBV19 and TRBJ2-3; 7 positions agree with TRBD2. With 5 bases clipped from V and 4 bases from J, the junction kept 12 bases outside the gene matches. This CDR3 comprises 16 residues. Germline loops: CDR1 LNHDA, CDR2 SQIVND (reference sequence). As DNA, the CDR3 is TGTGCCAGTAGTCACTCGGAACAGCGGGGCCCAGATACGCAGTATTTT. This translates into CASSHSEQRGPDTQYF.

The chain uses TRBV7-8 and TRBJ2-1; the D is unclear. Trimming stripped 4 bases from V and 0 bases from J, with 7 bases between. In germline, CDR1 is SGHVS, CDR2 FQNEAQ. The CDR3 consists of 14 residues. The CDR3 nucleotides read TGTGCCAGCAGCTCGGAGAGCTCCTACAATGAGCAGTTCTTC. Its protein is CASSSESSYNEQFF.

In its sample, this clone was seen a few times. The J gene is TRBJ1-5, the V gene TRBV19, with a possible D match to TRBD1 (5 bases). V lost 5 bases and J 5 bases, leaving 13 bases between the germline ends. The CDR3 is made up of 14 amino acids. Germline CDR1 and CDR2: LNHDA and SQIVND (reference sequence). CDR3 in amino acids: CASSLSGSDQPQHF. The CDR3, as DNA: TGTGCCAGTAGTCTCTCAGGGTCAGATCAGCCCCAGCATTTT.

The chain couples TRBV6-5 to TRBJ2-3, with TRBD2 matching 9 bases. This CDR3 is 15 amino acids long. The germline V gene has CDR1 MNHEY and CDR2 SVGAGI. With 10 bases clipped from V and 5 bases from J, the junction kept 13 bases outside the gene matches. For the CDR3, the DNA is TGTGCCATCTCACGGAGCGGGGGGCCCGGAGATACGCAGTATTTT. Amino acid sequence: CAISRSGGPGDTQYF.

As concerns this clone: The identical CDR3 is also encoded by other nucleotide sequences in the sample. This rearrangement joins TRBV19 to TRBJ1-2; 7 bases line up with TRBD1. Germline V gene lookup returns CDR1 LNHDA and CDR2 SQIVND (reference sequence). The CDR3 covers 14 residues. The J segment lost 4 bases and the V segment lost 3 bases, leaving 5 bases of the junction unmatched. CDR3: CASSIRQGGYGYTF. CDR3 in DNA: TGTGCCAGTAGTATTAGACAGGGCGGCTATGGCTACACCTTC. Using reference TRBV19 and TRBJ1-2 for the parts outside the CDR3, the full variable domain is DGGITQSPKYLFRKEGQNVTLSCEQNLNHDAMYWYRQDPGQGLRLIYYSQIVNDFQKGDIAEGYSVSREKKESFPLTVTSAQKNPTAFYLCASSIRQGGYGYTFGSGTRLTVV.